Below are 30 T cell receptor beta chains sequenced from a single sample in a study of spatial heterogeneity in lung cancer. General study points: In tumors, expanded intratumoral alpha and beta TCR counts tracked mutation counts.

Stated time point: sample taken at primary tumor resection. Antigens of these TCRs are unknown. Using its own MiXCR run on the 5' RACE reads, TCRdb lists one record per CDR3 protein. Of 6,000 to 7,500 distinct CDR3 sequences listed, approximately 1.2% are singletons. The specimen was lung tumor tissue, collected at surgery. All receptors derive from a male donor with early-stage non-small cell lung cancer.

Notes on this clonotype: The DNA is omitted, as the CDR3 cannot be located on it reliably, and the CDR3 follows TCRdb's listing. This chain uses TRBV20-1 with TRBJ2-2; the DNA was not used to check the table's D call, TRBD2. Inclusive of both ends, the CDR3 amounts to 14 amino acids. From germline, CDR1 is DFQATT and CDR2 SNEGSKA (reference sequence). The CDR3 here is CSAPRGAGGGSCFF.

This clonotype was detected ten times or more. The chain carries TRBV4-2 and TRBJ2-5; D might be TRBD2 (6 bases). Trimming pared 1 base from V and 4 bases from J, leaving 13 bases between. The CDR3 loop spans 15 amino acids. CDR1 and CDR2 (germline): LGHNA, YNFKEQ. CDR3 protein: CASSQGQSGRETQYF. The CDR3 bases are TGTGCCAGCAGCCAAGGTCAAAGCGGGCGAGAGACCCAGTACTTC.

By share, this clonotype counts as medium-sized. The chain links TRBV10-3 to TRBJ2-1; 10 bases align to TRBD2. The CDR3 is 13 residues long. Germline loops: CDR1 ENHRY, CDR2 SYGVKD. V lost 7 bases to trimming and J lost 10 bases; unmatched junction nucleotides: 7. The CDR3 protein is CAIKPTSGSEQFF. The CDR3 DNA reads TGTGCCATCAAACCGACTAGCGGGTCCGAGCAGTTCTTC.

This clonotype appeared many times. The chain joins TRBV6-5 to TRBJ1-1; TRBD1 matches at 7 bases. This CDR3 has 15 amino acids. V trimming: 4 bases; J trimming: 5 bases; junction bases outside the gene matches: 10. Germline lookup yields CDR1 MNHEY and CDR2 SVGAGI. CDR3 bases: TGTGCCAGCAGTTTCGCTGGACAGGAGAAGACTGAAGCTTTCTTT. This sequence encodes CASSFAGQEKTEAFF.

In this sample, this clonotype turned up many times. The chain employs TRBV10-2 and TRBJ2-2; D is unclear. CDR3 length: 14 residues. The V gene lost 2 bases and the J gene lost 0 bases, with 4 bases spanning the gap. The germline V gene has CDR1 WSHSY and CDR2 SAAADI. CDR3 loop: CASSEGPNTGELFF. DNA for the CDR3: TGCGCCAGCAGTGAGGGACCGAACACCGGGGAGCTGTTTTTT.

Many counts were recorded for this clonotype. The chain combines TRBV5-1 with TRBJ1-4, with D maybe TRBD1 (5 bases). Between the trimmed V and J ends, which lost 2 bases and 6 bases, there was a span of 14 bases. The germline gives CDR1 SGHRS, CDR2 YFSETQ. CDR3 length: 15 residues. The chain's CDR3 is CASSFAGTADEKLFF. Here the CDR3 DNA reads TGCGCCAGCAGCTTTGCCGGGACGGCCGATGAAAAACTGTTTTTT.

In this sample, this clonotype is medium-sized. CDR3 sequence (DNA): TGTGCCAGCAGCTTAGGTGGACTGCTCTCTGGAAACACCATATATTTT. Translation: CASSLGGLLSGNTIYF. This rearrangement joins TRBV7-6 to TRBJ1-3; D gene ambiguous. This CDR3 has 16 amino acids. From germline, CDR1 is SGHVS and CDR2 FNYEAQ. V lost 1 base and J 0 bases, leaving 10 bases between the germline ends.

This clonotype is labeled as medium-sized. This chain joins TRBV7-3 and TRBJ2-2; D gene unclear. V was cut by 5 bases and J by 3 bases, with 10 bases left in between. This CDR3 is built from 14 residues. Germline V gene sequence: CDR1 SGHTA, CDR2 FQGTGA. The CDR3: CASSANRDTGELFF. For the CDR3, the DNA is TGTGCCAGCAGCGCGAATCGGGACACCGGGGAGCTGTTTTTT.

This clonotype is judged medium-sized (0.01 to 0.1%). The CDR3 sequence is CASSQGGQGATEAFF. CDR3 nucleotides: TGTGCCAGCAGCCAAGGGGGACAGGGGGCCACTGAAGCTTTCTTT. The rearrangement links TRBV4-2 to TRBJ1-1; 12 bases are a match to TRBD1. V shed 1 base and J 4 bases; nucleotides not matched to a gene: 1. Germline CDR1 and CDR2: LGHNA and YNFKEQ. CDR3 length: 15 residues.

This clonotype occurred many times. The CDR3 DNA is TGCAGTGCCCAAAAGGGGGGCTACGAGCAGTACTTC. It codes for CSAQKGGYEQYF. The chain couples TRBV20-1 to TRBJ2-7; D is tentatively TRBD1 or TRBD2 (6 bases each). The CDR3 consists of 12 residues. Germline V gene sequence: CDR1 DFQATT, CDR2 SNEGSKA (reference sequence). The V gene lost 6 bases and the J gene lost 3 bases, with 12 bases spanning the gap.

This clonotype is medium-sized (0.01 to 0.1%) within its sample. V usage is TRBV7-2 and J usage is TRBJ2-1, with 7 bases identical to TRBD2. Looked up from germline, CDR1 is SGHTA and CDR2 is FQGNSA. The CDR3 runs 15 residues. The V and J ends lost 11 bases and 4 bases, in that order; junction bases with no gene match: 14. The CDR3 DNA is TGTGCCGATCAAGAGGGGCTAGCGGTATACAATGAGCAGTTCTTC. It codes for CADQEGLAVYNEQFF.

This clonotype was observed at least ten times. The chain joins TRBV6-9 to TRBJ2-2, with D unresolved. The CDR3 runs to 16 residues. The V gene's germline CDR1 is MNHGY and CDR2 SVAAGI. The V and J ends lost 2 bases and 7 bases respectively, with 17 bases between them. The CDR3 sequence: CASSYQRGTHSGELFF. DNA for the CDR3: TGTGCCAGCAGTTATCAACGCGGAACCCACAGCGGGGAGCTGTTTTTT.

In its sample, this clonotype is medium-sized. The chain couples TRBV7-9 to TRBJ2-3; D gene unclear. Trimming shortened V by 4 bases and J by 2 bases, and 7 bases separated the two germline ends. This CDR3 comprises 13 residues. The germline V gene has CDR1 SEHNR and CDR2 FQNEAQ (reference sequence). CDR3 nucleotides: TGTGCCAGCAGCTCCCCTTACACAGATACGCAGTATTTT. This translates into CASSSPYTDTQYF.

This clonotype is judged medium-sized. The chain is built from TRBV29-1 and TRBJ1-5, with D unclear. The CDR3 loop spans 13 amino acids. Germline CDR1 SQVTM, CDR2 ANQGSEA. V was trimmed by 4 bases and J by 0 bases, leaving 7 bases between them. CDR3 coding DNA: TGCAGCGTTGCGGGAGATAGCAATCAGCCCCAGCATTTT. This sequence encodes CSVAGDSNQPQHF.

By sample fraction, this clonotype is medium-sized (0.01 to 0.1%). Written as DNA, the CDR3 is TGCGCCAGCAGCTCAACTTCCTACGAGCAGTACTTC. It codes for CASSSTSYEQYF. V usage is TRBV5-1 and J usage is TRBJ2-7; D unclear. Trimming removed 3 bases from V and 1 base from J, with 5 bases in between. From germline, CDR1 is SGHRS and CDR2 YFSETQ. There are 12 residues in the CDR3.

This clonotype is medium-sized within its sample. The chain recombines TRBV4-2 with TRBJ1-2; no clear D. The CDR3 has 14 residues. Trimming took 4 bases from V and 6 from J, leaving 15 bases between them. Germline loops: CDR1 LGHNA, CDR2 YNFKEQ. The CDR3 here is CASSPPRPGDGYTF. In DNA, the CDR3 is TGTGCCAGCAGCCCCCCTCGGCCGGGAGATGGCTACACCTTC.

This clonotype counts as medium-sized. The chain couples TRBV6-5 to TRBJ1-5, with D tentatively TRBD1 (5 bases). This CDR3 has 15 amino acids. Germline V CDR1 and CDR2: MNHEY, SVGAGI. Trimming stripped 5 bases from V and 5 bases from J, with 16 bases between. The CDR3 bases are TGTGCCAGCAGTACGACGGGCTCGGGGGATCAGCCCCAGCATTTT. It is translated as CASSTTGSGDQPQHF.

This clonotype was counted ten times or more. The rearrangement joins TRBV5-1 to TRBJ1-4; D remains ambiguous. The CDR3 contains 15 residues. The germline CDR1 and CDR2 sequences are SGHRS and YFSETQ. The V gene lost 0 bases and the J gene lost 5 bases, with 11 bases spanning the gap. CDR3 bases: TGCGCCAGCAGCTTGGTCGGCATAGAAAATGAAAAACTGTTTTTT. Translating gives CASSLVGIENEKLFF.

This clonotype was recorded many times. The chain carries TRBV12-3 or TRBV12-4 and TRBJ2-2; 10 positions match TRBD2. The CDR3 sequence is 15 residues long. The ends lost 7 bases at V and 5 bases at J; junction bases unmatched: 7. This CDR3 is CASTLGTSVTGELFF. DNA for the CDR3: TGTGCCAGCACCCTCGGGACTAGCGTTACCGGGGAGCTGTTTTTT.

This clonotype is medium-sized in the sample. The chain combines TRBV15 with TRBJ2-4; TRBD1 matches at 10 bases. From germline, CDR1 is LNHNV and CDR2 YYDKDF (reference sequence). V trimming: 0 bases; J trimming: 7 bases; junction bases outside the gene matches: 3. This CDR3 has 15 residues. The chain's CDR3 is CATSREGQGGNIQYF. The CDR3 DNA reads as TGTGCCACCAGCAGAGAAGGACAGGGGGGCAACATTCAGTACTTC.

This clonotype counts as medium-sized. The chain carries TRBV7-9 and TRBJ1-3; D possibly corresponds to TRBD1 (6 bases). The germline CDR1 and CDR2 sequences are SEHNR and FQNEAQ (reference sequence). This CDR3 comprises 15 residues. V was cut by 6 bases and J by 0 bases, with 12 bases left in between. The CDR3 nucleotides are TGTGCCAGCAGTCAAACAGGGTCCTCTGGAAACACCATATATTTT. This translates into CASSQTGSSGNTIYF.

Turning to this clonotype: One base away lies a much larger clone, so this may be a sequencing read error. The CDR3 reads CSVEGDRVGLETQYF. CDR3 bases: TGCAGCGTTGAAGGGGACAGAGTCGGTTTGGAGACCCAGTACTTC. The J gene is TRBJ2-5, the V gene TRBV29-1; the match to TRBD1 covers 7 bases. CDR3 length: 15 residues. Germline V CDR1 and CDR2: SQVTM, ANQGSEA. V lost 1 base and J lost 5; bases outside the gene matches: 10.

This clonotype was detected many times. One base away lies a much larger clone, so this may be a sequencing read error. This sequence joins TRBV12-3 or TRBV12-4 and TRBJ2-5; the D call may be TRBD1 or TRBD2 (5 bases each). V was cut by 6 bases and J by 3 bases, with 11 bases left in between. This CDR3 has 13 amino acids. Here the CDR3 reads CASSLGRKETQYF. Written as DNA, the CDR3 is TGTGCCAGCAGCCTGGGACGTAAAGAGACCCAGTACTTC.

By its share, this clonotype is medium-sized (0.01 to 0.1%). CDR3 region: CASSAAGEQNYEQYF. CDR3 bases: TGTGCCAGCAGCGCAGCAGGGGAGCAAAACTACGAGCAGTACTTC. The rearrangement links TRBV13 to TRBJ2-7, with D perhaps TRBD1 (6 bases). V was pared by 5 bases and J by 3 bases, with 17 bases between. The CDR3 length is 15 residues. Germline CDR1 PRHDT, CDR2 FYEKMQ (reference sequence).

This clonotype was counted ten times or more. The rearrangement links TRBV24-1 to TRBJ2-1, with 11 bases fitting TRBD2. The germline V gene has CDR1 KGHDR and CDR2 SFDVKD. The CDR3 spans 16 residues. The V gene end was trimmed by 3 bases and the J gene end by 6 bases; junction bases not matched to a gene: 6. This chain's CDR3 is CATSDALAGGPNEQFF. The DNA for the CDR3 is TGTGCCACCAGTGATGCCCTAGCGGGGGGCCCCAATGAGCAGTTCTTC.

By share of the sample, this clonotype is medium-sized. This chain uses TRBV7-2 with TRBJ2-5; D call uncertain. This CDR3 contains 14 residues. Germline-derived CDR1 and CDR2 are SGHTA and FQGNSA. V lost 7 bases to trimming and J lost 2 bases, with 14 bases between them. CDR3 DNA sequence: TGTGCCAGCACCACCCGGTTGAATCAAGAGACCCAGTACTTC. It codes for CASTTRLNQETQYF.

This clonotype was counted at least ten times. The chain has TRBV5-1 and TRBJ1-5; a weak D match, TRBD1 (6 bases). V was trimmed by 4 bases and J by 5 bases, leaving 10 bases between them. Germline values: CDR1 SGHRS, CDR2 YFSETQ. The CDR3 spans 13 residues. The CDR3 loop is CASSQGKDQPQHF. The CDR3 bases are TGCGCCAGCAGCCAGGGGAAGGATCAGCCCCAGCATTTT. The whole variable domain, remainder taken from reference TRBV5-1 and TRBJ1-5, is KAGVTQTPRYLIKTRGQQVTLSCSPISGHRSVSWYQQTPGQGLQFLFEYFSETQRNKGNFPGRFSGRQFSNSRSEMNVSTLELGDSALYLCASSQGKDQPQHFGDGTRLSIL.

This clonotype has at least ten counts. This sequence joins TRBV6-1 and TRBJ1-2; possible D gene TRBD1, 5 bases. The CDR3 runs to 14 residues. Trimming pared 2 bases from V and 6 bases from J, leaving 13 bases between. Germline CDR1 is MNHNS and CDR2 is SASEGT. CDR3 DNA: TGTGCCAGCAGTGAAATGGTAGGGGAGGATGGCTACACCTTC. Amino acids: CASSEMVGEDGYTF.

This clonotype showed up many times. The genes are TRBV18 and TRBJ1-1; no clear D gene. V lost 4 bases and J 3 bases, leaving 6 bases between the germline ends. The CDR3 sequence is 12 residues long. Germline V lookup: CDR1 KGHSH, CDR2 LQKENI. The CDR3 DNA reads TGTGCCAGCTCACAAGCGGACACTGAAGCTTTCTTT. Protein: CASSQADTEAFF.

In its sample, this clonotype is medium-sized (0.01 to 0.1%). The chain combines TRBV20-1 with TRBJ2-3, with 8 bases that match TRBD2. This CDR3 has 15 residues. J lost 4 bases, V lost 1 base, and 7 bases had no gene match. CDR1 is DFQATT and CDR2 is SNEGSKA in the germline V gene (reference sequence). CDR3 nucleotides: TGCAGTGCTAGAGCCGGGGGGGGGACGGCAGATACGCAGTATTTT. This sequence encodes CSARAGGGTADTQYF.